The subject of this entry is one T cell receptor beta chain. The data belong to a study of T cell responses to AZD1222 COVID-19 vaccine. There are 16 residues in the CDR3. CDR1 and CDR2 from the germline V gene are LGHNA and YSLEER. V was clipped by 2 bases and J by 0 bases, with 12 bases between them. Clones were read by immunoSEQ multiplex PCR, and TCRdb kept only the in-frame ones, dropping some. Of 180,000 or so clones in the sample, around nine tenths are singletons; the top ten hold more than 25%. The sample consisted of peripheral blood, taken 28 days after the second AZD1222 dose. This clonotype was sampled from an adult who received the AZD1222 COVID-19 vaccine. The chain employs TRBV4-3 and TRBJ2-3, with a weak D call TRBD1 (6 bases). CDR3 sequence (DNA): TGCGCCAGCAGCCAACAACAGGGATCTAGCACAGATACGCAGTATTTT. It translates to CASSQQQGSSTDTQYF.